This TCR beta chain was sequenced during a study of blood T cell repertoires in COVID-19. Overall study context: In each case, the material was cDNA or gDNA derived from T cells, B-cell-depleted T cells, or PBMCs.

The CDR3 runs to 15 residues. Trimming at V came to 0 bases and at J to 6 bases, leaving 0 bases not matched to a gene. Looked up from germline, CDR1 is SGDLS and CDR2 is YYNGEE. This clone was picked up one time. Per the original data handling: The assay estimated nucleated cells by amplifying reference gene primers. The assay was immunoSEQ multiplex PCR, and TCRdb's table has in-frame clones only and misses some. The D gene and trimming were derived from the DNA, and the V and J assignments and clone size from that table. The profile covers about 150,000 clones, with roughly 80% appearing a single time and 5% to 6.5% taken by the ten largest.

The sequencing sample was made of PBMCs or T cells enriched from blood (not recorded which). The chain couples TRBV9 to TRBJ2-1, with 13 bases lining up with TRBD2. The sequence derives from a woman between 50 and 59 years old who had recovered from COVID-19. The CDR3 region is CASSVGLAGGNEQFF. The CDR3 DNA sequence: TGTGCCAGCAGCGTAGGACTAGCGGGGGGCAATGAGCAGTTCTTC.